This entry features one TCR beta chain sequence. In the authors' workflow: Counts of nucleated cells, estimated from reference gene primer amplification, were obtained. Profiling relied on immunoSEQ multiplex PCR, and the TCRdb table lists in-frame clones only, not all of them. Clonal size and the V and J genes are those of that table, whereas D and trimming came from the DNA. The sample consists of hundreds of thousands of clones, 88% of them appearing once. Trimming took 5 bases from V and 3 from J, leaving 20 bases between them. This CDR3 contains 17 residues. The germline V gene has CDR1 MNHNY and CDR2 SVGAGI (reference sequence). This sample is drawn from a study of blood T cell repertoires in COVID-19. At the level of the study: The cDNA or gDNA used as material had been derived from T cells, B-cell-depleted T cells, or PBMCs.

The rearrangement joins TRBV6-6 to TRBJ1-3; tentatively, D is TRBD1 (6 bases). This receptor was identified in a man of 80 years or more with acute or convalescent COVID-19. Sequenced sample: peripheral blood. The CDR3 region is CASSPTTGIRSGNTIYF. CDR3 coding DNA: TGTGCCAGCAGTCCAACCACAGGGATTAGAAGTGGAAACACCATATATTTT.